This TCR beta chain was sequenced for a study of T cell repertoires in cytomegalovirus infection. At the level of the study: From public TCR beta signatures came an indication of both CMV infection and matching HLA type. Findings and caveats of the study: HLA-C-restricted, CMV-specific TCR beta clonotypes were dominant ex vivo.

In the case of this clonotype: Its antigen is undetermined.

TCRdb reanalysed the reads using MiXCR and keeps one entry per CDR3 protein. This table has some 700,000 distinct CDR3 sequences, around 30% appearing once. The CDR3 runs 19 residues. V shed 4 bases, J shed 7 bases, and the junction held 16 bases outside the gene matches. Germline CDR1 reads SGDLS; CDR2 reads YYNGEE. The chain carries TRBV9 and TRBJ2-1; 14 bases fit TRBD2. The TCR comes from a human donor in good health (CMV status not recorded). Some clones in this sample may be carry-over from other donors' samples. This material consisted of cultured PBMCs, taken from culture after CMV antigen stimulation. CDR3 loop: CASSNPQTSGRALRNEQFF. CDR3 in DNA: TGTGCCAGCAGCAATCCCCAGACTAGCGGGAGGGCCCTTAGAAATGAGCAGTTCTTC.